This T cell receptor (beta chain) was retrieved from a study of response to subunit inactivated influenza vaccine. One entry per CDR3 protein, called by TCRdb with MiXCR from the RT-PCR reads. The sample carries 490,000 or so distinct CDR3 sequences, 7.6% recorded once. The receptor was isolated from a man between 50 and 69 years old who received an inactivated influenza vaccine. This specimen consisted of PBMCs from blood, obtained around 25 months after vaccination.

The CDR3 nucleotides read TGTGCCAGCAGTAGGGGTCCTGTGGGGACAGGGTGGGAAAAACTGTTTTTT. Amino acids: CASSRGPVGTGWEKLFF. V gene TRBV7-8 combines with J gene TRBJ1-4, with 9 bases fitting TRBD1. The CDR3 extends over 17 amino acids. Per the germline V gene, CDR1 is SGHVS and CDR2 is FQNEAQ. V trimming: 6 bases; J trimming: 8 bases; junction bases outside the gene matches: 16.